The 20 T cell receptor beta chains below all came from one sample that was sequenced in a study of cytotoxic CD8 clonotypes in ibrutinib-treated CLL. Produced via immunoSEQ multiplex PCR; TCRdb's table is partial and in-frame only. Seen here are over 120,000 clones, about 70% observed once, and the top ten hold roughly 4.7%. The specimen was PBMCs, collected after 24 months of ibrutinib treatment. The receptor set was obtained from a human donor with chronic lymphocytic leukemia.

The V call is TRBV2, the J call TRBJ2-5; weak D call: TRBD2 (6 bases). The CDR3 covers 14 residues. V shed 11 bases and J shed 5 bases, with 21 bases lying between them. Germline V gene sequence: CDR1 SNHLY, CDR2 FYNNEI. CDR3 DNA: TGTGCCGTCAAGCCAGGAGGGCCCGGGGAGACCCAGTACTTC. Translating it yields CAVKPGGPGETQYF.

Only a few counts were recorded for this clone. The chain employs TRBV29-1 and TRBJ1-1, with 9 bases fitting TRBD1. The CDR3 is made up of 10 amino acids. Germline CDR1 and CDR2: SQVTM and ANQGSEA. Germline trimming cut 4 bases from V and 11 bases from J; bases unmatched to any gene: 2. CDR3 nucleotides: TGCAGCGTTGCTGGACAGGGGGCTTTCTTT. Encoded protein: CSVAGQGAFF.

The chain links TRBV5-1 to TRBJ2-2; D ambiguous. There are 15 residues in the CDR3. V was trimmed by 0 bases and J by 4 bases, leaving 10 bases between them. Germline V gene data show CDR1 as SGHRS and CDR2 as YFSETQ. CDR3 sequence: CASSLVVSGTGELFF. The CDR3 region has the DNA TGCGCCAGCAGCTTGGTGGTTTCGGGCACCGGGGAGCTGTTTTTT.

V gene TRBV30 combines with J gene TRBJ2-7, with 10 nucleotides matching TRBD1. Germline CDR1 GTSNPN, CDR2 SVGIG (reference sequence). The CDR3 sequence is 15 residues long. With 4 bases clipped from V and 0 bases from J, the junction kept 6 bases outside the gene matches. In nucleotides, the CDR3 is TGTGCCTGGATGGGACAGGGGCATAGCTCCTACGAGCAGTACTTC. It codes for CAWMGQGHSSYEQYF.

V and J are TRBV18 and TRBJ2-7; 7 bases align to TRBD1. The CDR3 covers 15 residues. Germline V CDR1 and CDR2: KGHSH, LQKENI. V was clipped by 5 bases and J by 4 bases; unmatched bases: 11. As DNA, the CDR3 is TGTGCCAGCTCAATCTCCCGGGACAGTGCTTACGAGCAGTACTTC. It yields the protein CASSISRDSAYEQYF.

This clone was recorded only once. The V call is TRBV5-1, the J call TRBJ1-1; tentatively, D is TRBD1 (5 bases). In germline, CDR1 is SGHRS, CDR2 YFSETQ. This CDR3 comprises 13 residues. Deletions cut 4 bases from V and 8 bases from J, with 15 bases between. Here the CDR3 reads CASSLEGQDEAFF. The DNA of the CDR3 is TGCGCCAGCAGCCTGGAGGGGCAGGACGAAGCTTTCTTT.

CDR3 in amino acids: CASSQDRFYNEQFF. For the CDR3, the DNA is TGCGCCAGCAGCCAGGACAGGTTTTACAATGAGCAGTTCTTC. This chain joins TRBV4-3 and TRBJ2-1; 7 bases align to TRBD1. The length of the CDR3 is 14 residues. Trimming at V came to 3 bases and at J to 4 bases, leaving 3 bases not matched to a gene. Germline CDR1 reads LGHNA; CDR2 reads YSLEER.

The V gene is TRBV7-6, the J gene TRBJ2-3, with TRBD2 matching 11 bases. Looked up from germline, CDR1 is SGHVS and CDR2 is FNYEAQ. V trimming: 1 base; J trimming: 3 bases; junction bases outside the gene matches: 3. The CDR3 covers 16 residues. CDR3 DNA: TGTGCCAGCAGCTTAGGAGCTAGCGGGAGGACAGATACGCAGTATTTT. Amino acids: CASSLGASGRTDTQYF.

The rearrangement links TRBV28 to TRBJ2-2; 7 bases line up with TRBD1. This CDR3 is 14 amino acids long. V dropped 3 bases and J dropped 7; count of bases not matched to a gene: 5. Germline V gene data show CDR1 as MDHEN and CDR2 as SYDVKM. The CDR3 nucleotides are TGTGCCAGCAGTTTTGTAAGGGGGCGCGGGGAGCTGTTTTTT. Its protein is CASSFVRGRGELFF.

The chain joins TRBV6-4 to TRBJ2-3; D might be TRBD1 (5 bases). The germline V gene encodes CDR1 MRHNA and CDR2 SNTAGT. With 4 bases removed from V and 6 bases from J, the gap between germline ends came to 11 bases. CDR3 length equals 13 residues. The CDR3 DNA sequence: TGTGCCAGCAGTGTTCAGGGTGGGGATACGCAGTATTTT. It codes for CASSVQGGDTQYF.

The rearrangement links TRBV6-5 to TRBJ2-1, with 10 bases aligning to TRBD2. Per germline, CDR1 MNHEY and CDR2 SVGAGI. V dropped 4 bases and J dropped 10; count of bases not matched to a gene: 7. The CDR3 is 14 residues long. The CDR3 reads CASSFEREGPEQFF. In nucleotides, the CDR3 is TGTGCCAGCAGTTTCGAGCGGGAGGGCCCCGAGCAGTTCTTC.

This chain links TRBV9 with TRBJ1-3; D perhaps matches TRBD1 (6 bases). The CDR3 spans 15 residues. Looked up from germline, CDR1 is SGDLS and CDR2 is YYNGEE. V was clipped by 3 bases and J by 2 bases, with 12 bases between them. CDR3 DNA sequence: TGTGCCAGCAGCGCAGGACAGTATGCTGGAAACACCATATATTTT. This encodes CASSAGQYAGNTIYF. Full variable domain (missing parts from reference TRBV9 and TRBJ1-3): DSGVTQTPKHLITATGQRVTLRCSPRSGDLSVYWYQQSLDQGLQFLIQYYNGEERAKGNILERFSAQQFPDLHSELNLSSLELGDSALYFCASSAGQYAGNTIYFGEGSWLTVV.

This clone was seen repeatedly, ten times or more. At one end the junction does not follow the germline gene, possibly because of a read error. This chain uses TRBV4-2 with TRBJ2-1; 13 nucleotides line up with TRBD2. Germline loops: CDR1 LGHNA, CDR2 YNFKEQ. The CDR3 is made up of 13 amino acids. CDR3 residues: CASSPRLAGGHLF. Written as DNA, the CDR3 is TGTGCCAGCAGCCCACGACTAGCGGGGGGCCACCTCTTC.

The CDR3 bases are TGTGCCAGCAGCTTAGGGGCCCTAGCGGCCACGAACACCGGGGAGCTGTTTTTT. Protein product: CASSLGALAATNTGELFF. This chain connects TRBV7-2 to TRBJ2-2, with TRBD2 matching 7 bases. Germline CDR1 and CDR2: SGHTA and FQGNSA. The trim removed 1 base at V and 0 bases at J, leaving 8 bases unmatched. The CDR3 is 18 amino acids.

The genes are TRBV7-2 and TRBJ2-5; perhaps TRBD1 as D (5 bases). The CDR3 is made up of 14 amino acids. Trimming shortened V by 7 bases and J by 2 bases, and 14 bases separated the two germline ends. The germline gives CDR1 SGHTA, CDR2 FQGNSA. This chain's CDR3 is CASTARRQQETQYF. Written as DNA, the CDR3 is TGTGCCAGCACCGCAAGAAGACAGCAAGAGACCCAGTACTTC. Full variable domain (missing parts from reference TRBV7-2 and TRBJ2-5): GAGVSQSPSNKVTEKGKDVELRCDPISGHTALYWYRQSLGQGLEFLIYFQGNSAPDKSGLPSDRFSAERTGGSVSTLTIQRTQQEDSAVYLCASTARRQQETQYFGPGTRLLVL.

This clone was recorded at least ten times. The chain employs TRBV18 and TRBJ1-1, with D perhaps TRBD1 (5 bases). CDR1 and CDR2 (germline): KGHSH, LQKENI. This CDR3 spans 14 amino acids. Trimming took 2 bases from V and 6 from J, leaving 13 bases between them. The CDR3 reads CASSPWGRDPEAFF. The CDR3 region has the DNA TGTGCCAGCTCACCATGGGGCAGGGACCCTGAAGCTTTCTTT.

V usage is TRBV27 and J usage is TRBJ2-1; possibly TRBD1 or TRBD2 for D (5 bases each). V lost 3 bases and J 4 bases, leaving 7 bases between the germline ends. The CDR3 runs to 13 residues. Looked up from germline, CDR1 is MNHEY and CDR2 is SMNVEV (reference sequence). CDR3 DNA sequence: TGTGCCAGCAGTTTCAGGGAGTACAATGAGCAGTTCTTC. Residues: CASSFREYNEQFF.

The chain carries TRBV7-2 and TRBJ2-1, with D maybe TRBD2 (7 bases). Germline assignment: CDR1 SGHTA and CDR2 FQGNSA. Trimming stripped 3 bases from V and 4 bases from J, with 16 bases between. CDR3 length: 16 residues. The CDR3 sequence: CASSLGAGVGYNEQFF. In DNA form, the CDR3 reads TGTGCCAGCAGCTTGGGGGCGGGAGTGGGGTACAATGAGCAGTTCTTC.

The chain joins TRBV20-1 to TRBJ1-1; D call uncertain. The CDR3 sequence is 9 residues long. Per the germline V gene, CDR1 is DFQATT and CDR2 is SNEGSKA (reference sequence). With 7 bases removed from V and 4 bases from J, the gap between germline ends came to 4 bases. CDR3 nucleotides: TGCAGTGTTCGCACTGAAGCTTTCTTT. Translation: CSVRTEAFF.

The chain links TRBV6-5 to TRBJ1-5; possibly TRBD1 for D (5 bases). CDR1 is MNHEY and CDR2 is SVGAGI in the germline V gene. The V end was cut by 0 bases, the J end by 6 bases, with 12 bases between. This CDR3 spans 15 amino acids. The CDR3 spells CASSYSTGPGQPQHF. The CDR3 coding sequence is TGTGCCAGCAGTTACTCGACGGGGCCCGGTCAGCCCCAGCATTTT.